The 24 T cell receptor beta chains in this list originate from one sample, sequenced in a study of T cells in Graves' hyperthyroidism and ophthalmopathy. Template material for amplifying TCR beta CDR3 regions consisted of RNA transcripts. Carried out on the TCR CDR3, a first-round RT-PCR used the HTBI primer set. TCRdb reprocessed the multiplex PCR reads via MiXCR and lists one record per CDR3 protein. The repertoire includes around 600,000 distinct CDR3 sequences, about 14% of them detected once, and approximately 12% sits in the top ten. The sample comprised blood. The receptors originated from a woman between 50 and 59 years old with Graves' ophthalmopathy.

In its sample, this clonotype was seen many times. V usage is TRBV12-3 or TRBV12-4 and J usage is TRBJ2-1, with D uncertain. The V end lost 5 bases, the J end lost 0 bases, and 11 bases lay between the germline ends. CDR3 length: 15 amino acids. CDR3 sequence reads: CASSLKSYSYNEQFF. In nucleotides, the CDR3 is TGTGCCAGCAGTCTAAAGAGTTACTCCTACAATGAGCAGTTCTTC.

The V call is TRBV24-1, the J call TRBJ2-1; 10 bases match TRBD1. Trimming at V came to 7 bases and at J to 5 bases, leaving 7 bases not matched to a gene. The CDR3 covers 15 residues. Per the germline V gene, CDR1 is KGHDR and CDR2 is SFDVKD. The CDR3 DNA reads TGTGCCACCAGCGTCGACAGGGGGCCGGACAATGAGCAGTTCTTC. It encodes CATSVDRGPDNEQFF.

Concerning this clonotype itself: Given a much more abundant clone one base away, this may be a read error. The chain is built from TRBV27 and TRBJ2-5; TRBD2 might be the D (6 bases). The CDR3 spans 15 residues. From germline, CDR1 is MNHEY and CDR2 SMNVEV (reference sequence). CDR3 protein: CASSLSPGTQEAQYF. CDR3 sequence (DNA): TGTGCCAGCAGTTTATCTCCCGGGACTCAAGAGGCCCAGTACTTC.

This clonotype was counted at least ten times. The chain employs TRBV5-1 and TRBJ2-5; D might be TRBD1 (6 bases). The CDR3 totals 15 residues. The V and J ends lost 2 bases and 0 bases respectively, with 11 bases between them. Per germline, CDR1 SGHRS and CDR2 YFSETQ. The CDR3 sequence: CASSFGQIYQETQYF. The CDR3, as DNA: TGCGCCAGCAGCTTCGGACAGATTTACCAAGAGACCCAGTACTTC. The variable domain in full, completed from reference TRBV5-1 and TRBJ2-5, reads KAGVTQTPRYLIKTRGQQVTLSCSPISGHRSVSWYQQTPGQGLQFLFEYFSETQRNKGNFPGRFSGRQFSNSRSEMNVSTLELGDSALYLCASSFGQIYQETQYFGPGTRLLVL.

This clonotype was observed many times. The V gene is TRBV11-3, the J gene TRBJ2-1, with TRBD2 matching over 7 bases. CDR1 and CDR2 from the germline V gene are SGHNT and YENEEA. The CDR3 spans 15 residues. V was pared by 3 bases and J by 1 base, with 3 bases of the junction left unmatched. The chain's CDR3 is CASSLRESSYNEQFF. The DNA for the CDR3 is TGTGCCAGCAGCTTGCGGGAGTCGTCCTACAATGAGCAGTTCTTC.

The V gene is TRBV19, the J gene TRBJ1-5, with a possible D match to TRBD1 (6 bases). The length of the CDR3 is 14 residues. V lost 2 bases to trimming and J lost 5 bases, with 10 bases between them. The germline V gene encodes CDR1 LNHDA and CDR2 SQIVND (reference sequence). Here the CDR3 DNA reads TGTGCCAGTAGTATATCGGCAGGGGATCAGCCCCAGCATTTT. Its protein product is CASSISAGDQPQHF.

This clonotype was counted ten times or more. This chain connects TRBV20-1 to TRBJ2-3; 9 bases align to TRBD2. The germline V gene has CDR1 DFQATT and CDR2 SNEGSKA (reference sequence). The CDR3 loop spans 15 amino acids. V gave up 0 bases and J gave up 4 bases; unmatched junction bases: 5. CDR3 residues: CSAREGAGGPDTQYF. The CDR3 region has the DNA TGCAGTGCTAGAGAGGGAGCGGGAGGCCCAGATACGCAGTATTTT.

This clonotype came up a few times. The chain is built from TRBV10-1 and TRBJ2-3; D may match TRBD1 or TRBD2 (5 bases each). This CDR3 is 14 amino acids long. V was clipped by 6 bases and J by 2 bases, with 12 bases between them. From germline, CDR1 is WNHNN and CDR2 SYGVQD (reference sequence). CDR3 nucleotide sequence: TGCGCCAGCAGCCGGGACGGGCTCACAGATACGCAGTATTTT. It is translated as CASSRDGLTDTQYF.

The chain combines TRBV29-1 with TRBJ2-1; TRBD2 matches at 14 bases. The CDR3 runs to 17 residues. Trimming removed 3 bases from V and 1 base from J; junction bases left unmatched: 5. The germline CDR1 and CDR2 sequences are SQVTM and ANQGSEA. The CDR3 here is CSVEGLAGDPSYNEQFF. DNA for the CDR3: TGCAGCGTTGAGGGACTAGCGGGAGACCCATCCTACAATGAGCAGTTCTTC.

The chain couples TRBV19 to TRBJ2-1; 13 nucleotides agree with TRBD2. The CDR3 has 19 amino acids. The V segment lost 4 bases and the J segment 5 bases; nucleotides outside the gene matches: 14. Germline CDR1 LNHDA, CDR2 SQIVND (reference sequence). The CDR3 is CASSNRRGLAGRADNEQFF. The CDR3 DNA sequence: TGTGCCAGTAGTAACCGTAGGGGACTAGCGGGACGAGCTGACAATGAGCAGTTCTTC.

A word on this clonotype: A much larger clone lies a single base off, so this may be a read error. The J gene is TRBJ2-7, the V gene TRBV11-2, with 8 bases identical to TRBD1. The CDR3 covers 19 residues. Germline CDR1 and CDR2: SGHAT and FQNNGV. For the CDR3, the DNA is TGTGCCAGCAGCTCTGCACAAATCACGGGACTGGACAGGGCCTACGAGAAGTACTTC. It is translated as CASSSAQITGLDRAYEKYF.

This sequence joins TRBV7-2 and TRBJ2-7; D call uncertain. The CDR3 has 15 residues. The V end was cut by 1 base, the J end by 0 bases, with 10 bases between. CDR1 is SGHTA, CDR2 FQGNSA, per germline. The CDR3 DNA sequence: TGTGCCAGCAGCTTAGAGGGTAGCTCCTCCTACGAGCAGTACTTC. Translation: CASSLEGSSSYEQYF.

The table lists this clonotype with many counts. This chain connects TRBV2 to TRBJ2-5; TRBD1 aligns across 8 bases. Germline V gene sequence: CDR1 SNHLY, CDR2 FYNNEI. The length of the CDR3 is 14 residues. Trimming at V came to 1 base and at J to 13 bases, leaving 11 bases not matched to a gene. CDR3 DNA sequence: TGTGCCAGCAGTGAAGTGGGACAGGTTCTGGGAAGGTACTTC. This sequence encodes CASSEVGQVLGRYF.

The V call is TRBV19, the J call TRBJ1-1; 8 nucleotides line up with TRBD1. V shed 0 bases, J shed 1 base, and the junction held 4 bases outside the gene matches. The CDR3 extends over 16 amino acids. CDR1 and CDR2 (germline): LNHDA, SQIVND (reference sequence). The CDR3 spells CASSIEGQGGNTEAFF. The CDR3, as DNA: TGTGCCAGTAGTATAGAAGGACAGGGCGGGAACACTGAAGCTTTCTTT.

This clonotype has ten or more counts. The V and J genes are TRBV30 and TRBJ1-4; D is possibly TRBD1 (5 bases). The germline gives CDR1 GTSNPN, CDR2 SVGIG (reference sequence). The germline V and J ends were trimmed by 2 bases and 0 bases, with 7 bases remaining between them. The CDR3 is made up of 14 amino acids. CDR3 amino acids: CAWSPGTTNEKLFF. Here the CDR3 DNA reads TGTGCCTGGAGTCCAGGGACAACTAATGAAAAACTGTTTTTT.

V gene TRBV7-3 combines with J gene TRBJ1-1, with D uncertain. The germline CDR1 and CDR2 sequences are SGHTA and FQGTGA. V was shortened by 2 bases and J by 1 base, with 5 bases between the two germline ends. The CDR3 runs to 13 residues. Here the CDR3 DNA reads TGTGCCAGCAGCTTATTACCGAACACTGAAGCTTTCTTT. This translates into CASSLLPNTEAFF.

CDR3 nucleotide sequence: TGTGCCAGCAGTTTCTATCTTAGCGGGGGCATTCACAATGAGCAGTTCTTC. Its translation is CASSFYLSGGIHNEQFF. The chain links TRBV27 to TRBJ2-1; 9 bases match TRBD2. This CDR3 is built from 17 residues. The V segment lost 3 bases and the J segment 5 bases; nucleotides outside the gene matches: 11. CDR1 and CDR2 from the germline V gene are MNHEY and SMNVEV (reference sequence).

In this sample, this clonotype turned up many times. The chain employs TRBV27 and TRBJ2-1; TRBD2 aligns across 13 bases. With V trimmed by 5 bases and J by 13 bases, 5 bases remained unmatched. The germline CDR1 and CDR2 sequences are MNHEY and SMNVEV (reference sequence). This CDR3 is built from 13 residues. This chain's CDR3 is CASSAGLAGTQFF. The CDR3 DNA is TGTGCCAGCAGTGCGGGACTAGCGGGGACCCAGTTCTTC.

This clonotype came up many times. V and J are TRBV7-2 and TRBJ2-5; 9 bases agree with TRBD2. The CDR3 contains 15 residues. Germline V gene sequence: CDR1 SGHTA, CDR2 FQGNSA. The V segment lost 5 bases and the J segment 5 bases; nucleotides outside the gene matches: 9. CDR3: CASSPMAGGGETQYF. The CDR3, as DNA: TGTGCCAGCAGCCCGATGGCGGGAGGGGGGGAGACCCAGTACTTC. Full variable domain (rest looked up from reference TRBV7-2 and TRBJ2-5): GAGVSQSPSNKVTEKGKDVELRCDPISGHTALYWYRQSLGQGLEFLIYFQGNSAPDKSGLPSDRFSAERTGGSVSTLTIQRTQQEDSAVYLCASSPMAGGGETQYFGPGTRLLVL.

This clonotype was observed at least ten times. J is TRBJ2-7 and V is TRBV24-1; 8 bases agree with TRBD1. The CDR3 length is 15 residues. The germline V gene has CDR1 KGHDR and CDR2 SFDVKD. Losses at the gene ends were 4 bases for V and 6 bases for J; bases not matched to a gene: 10. CDR3 sequence reads: CATSEGQAGIREQYF. In nucleotides, the CDR3 is TGTGCCACCAGTGAGGGACAGGCTGGAATACGCGAGCAGTACTTC.

This clonotype is a singleton in its sample. The rearrangement joins TRBV19 to TRBJ1-4; no clear D gene. The CDR3 sequence is 14 residues long. Germline V gene data show CDR1 as LNHDA and CDR2 as SQIVND (reference sequence). Trimming removed 3 bases from V and 4 bases from J, with 9 bases in between. CDR3 in DNA: TGTGCCAGTAGTATCGGTGAAGTTAATGAAAAACTGTTTTTT. Amino acids: CASSIGEVNEKLFF.

The rearrangement uses TRBV6-5 and TRBJ2-1; TRBD1 matches at 10 bases. Germline assignment: CDR1 MNHEY and CDR2 SVGAGI. This CDR3 has 15 amino acids. V was clipped by 2 bases and J by 4 bases; unmatched bases: 2. The CDR3 spells CASSYRDRGYNEQFF. The DNA for the CDR3 is TGTGCCAGCAGTTACCGGGACAGGGGTTACAATGAGCAGTTCTTC.

This clonotype was seen ten or more times. The J gene is TRBJ1-1, the V gene TRBV3-1, with D hard to call. The CDR3 is 13 residues long. Per germline, CDR1 LGHDT and CDR2 YNNKEL (reference sequence). V dropped 4 bases and J dropped 1 base, with 7 bases sitting between them. DNA of the CDR3: TGTGCCAGCAGCCCTCGGGCGAACACTGAAGCTTTCTTT. Encoded protein: CASSPRANTEAFF.

This clonotype was seen at least ten times. The chain links TRBV6-1 to TRBJ2-1, with D perhaps matching TRBD2 (6 bases). The V end was cut by 5 bases, the J end by 5 bases, with 13 bases between. The CDR3 runs to 14 residues. Germline CDR1 MNHNS, CDR2 SASEGT. The CDR3 region is CASSKQGLNNEQFF. The CDR3 DNA is TGTGCCAGCAGTAAACAAGGACTAAACAATGAGCAGTTCTTC.